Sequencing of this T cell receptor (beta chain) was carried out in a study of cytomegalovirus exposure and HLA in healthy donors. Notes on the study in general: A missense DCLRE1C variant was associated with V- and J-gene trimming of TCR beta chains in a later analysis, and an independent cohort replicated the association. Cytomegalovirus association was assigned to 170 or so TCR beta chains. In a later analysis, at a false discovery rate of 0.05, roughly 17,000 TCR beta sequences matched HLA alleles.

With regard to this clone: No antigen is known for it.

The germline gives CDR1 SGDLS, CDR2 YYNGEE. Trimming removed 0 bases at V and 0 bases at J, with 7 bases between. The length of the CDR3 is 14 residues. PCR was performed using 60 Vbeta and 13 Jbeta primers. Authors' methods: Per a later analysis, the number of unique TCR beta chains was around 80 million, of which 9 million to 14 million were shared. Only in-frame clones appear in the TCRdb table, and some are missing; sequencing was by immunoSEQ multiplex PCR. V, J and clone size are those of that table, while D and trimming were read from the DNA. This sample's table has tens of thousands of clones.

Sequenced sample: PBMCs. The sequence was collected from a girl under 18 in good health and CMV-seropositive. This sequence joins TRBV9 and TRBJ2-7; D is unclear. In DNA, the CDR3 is TGTGCCAGCAGCGTAGTGCAGGACTCCTACGAGCAGTACTTC. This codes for CASSVVQDSYEQYF.